The 8 T cell receptor beta chains reported below all come from one sample, sequenced in a study of T-cell reconstitution after alpha-beta-depleted transplantation in children. Whole-study findings and limits: About two months after transplant, alpha-beta T cells reportedly came from several hundred expanded graft clones.

These receptors have no known antigen. Construction of the TCRbeta library involved unique molecular identifiers. Via MiXCR, TCRdb re-called the PCR reads, giving one row per CDR3 protein. The sample lists about 31,000 distinct CDR3 sequences, under 7.5% occurring once. The sample here was peripheral blood, taken 60 days after TCRalphabeta/CD19-depleted stem cell transplant. The receptor set was obtained from a child younger than two who had a stem cell transplant for acute myeloid leukemia, so the T cells may come from the graft donor.

As to this clonotype: This clone may be a read error of a much larger clone one base away. V and J are TRBV29-1 and TRBJ2-7; D remains ambiguous. The CDR3 is made up of 11 amino acids. Germline V lookup: CDR1 SQVTM, CDR2 ANQGSEA. V gave up 7 bases and J gave up 0 bases, with 7 bases separating them. DNA of the CDR3: TGCAGCGGGCTGTGCTCCTACGAGCAGTACTTC. It yields the protein CSGLCSYEQYF.

The table lists this clonotype with many counts. DNA for the CDR3: TGTGCCAGCAGTTTAATTGGACAGGGGGCGTTAATTGAGACCCAGTACTTC. This codes for CASSLIGQGALIETQYF. This rearrangement joins TRBV12-3 or TRBV12-4 to TRBJ2-5; 11 nucleotides line up with TRBD1. This CDR3 comprises 17 residues. The J segment lost 5 bases and the V segment lost 2 bases, leaving 10 bases of the junction unmatched.

This clonotype has at least ten counts. V gene TRBV28 combines with J gene TRBJ1-5; TRBD1 matches at 10 bases. This CDR3 is 19 amino acids long. CDR1 and CDR2 (germline): MDHEN, SYDVKM. J gave up 1 base and V 5 bases, and 14 bases lay outside the gene matches. The CDR3 sequence is CASSLIRDRGEVSNQPQHF. The CDR3 DNA reads TGTGCCAGCAGTCTAATCCGGGACAGGGGCGAGGTGAGCAATCAGCCCCAGCATTTT.

This clonotype occurred many times. The J gene is TRBJ2-3, the V gene TRBV7-9; 7 bases fit TRBD1. Germline V gene data show CDR1 as SEHNR and CDR2 as FQNEAQ (reference sequence). V trimming: 0 bases; J trimming: 3 bases; junction bases outside the gene matches: 6. CDR3 length: 16 residues. The CDR3 DNA follows: TGTGCCAGCAGCTTAGCGGACAGGTTGCGAACAGATACGCAGTATTTT. Protein sequence: CASSLADRLRTDTQYF.

This clonotype qualifies as medium-sized. In nucleotides, the CDR3 is TGCGCCAGCAGCATTCGACAGGGGCAAGAGACCCAGTACTTC. This gives the protein CASSIRQGQETQYF. The chain joins TRBV5-1 to TRBJ2-5, with 8 bases identical to TRBD1. The CDR3 contains 14 residues. With V trimmed by 4 bases and J by 2 bases, 4 bases remained unmatched. The V gene's germline CDR1 is SGHRS and CDR2 YFSETQ.

At least ten counts were recorded for this clonotype. The chain has TRBV14 and TRBJ1-1; possible D gene TRBD1, 6 bases. Germline-derived CDR1 and CDR2 are SGHDN and FVKESK. This CDR3 spans 15 amino acids. The V gene lost 4 bases and the J gene lost 3 bases, with 15 bases spanning the gap. Here the CDR3 DNA reads TGTGCCAGCAGCCTAAGAGGGGGACGGTACACTGAAGCTTTCTTT. It specifies CASSLRGGRYTEAFF.

This clonotype was seen ten or more times. The chain recombines TRBV5-1 with TRBJ2-2; D possibly matches TRBD1 or TRBD2 (5 bases each). V was cut by 3 bases and J by 3 bases, with 9 bases left in between. CDR1 and CDR2 (germline): SGHRS, YFSETQ. CDR3 size: 14 residues. CDR3 bases: TGCGCCAGCAGCTCGGGACGGGACACCGGGGAGCTGTTTTTT. Protein: CASSSGRDTGELFF.

In its sample, this clonotype was seen many times. V gene TRBV27 combines with J gene TRBJ2-7; 8 nucleotides match TRBD2. The CDR3 is 14 residues long. Per germline, CDR1 MNHEY and CDR2 SMNVEV (reference sequence). J gave up 3 bases and V 0 bases, and 1 base lay outside the gene matches. The CDR3 reads CASSLSRGGYEQYF. In DNA, the CDR3 is TGTGCCAGCAGTTTATCTCGGGGGGGCTACGAGCAGTACTTC.